This T cell receptor beta chain was recovered during a study of CD8+ T cells in alopecia areata. Overall study results and limits: In patients, TCRs were shared less clearly than in mice, and HLA may possibly be involved.

Of note for this clone: As yet, its antigen is unknown. Genes here carry mouse names. The read stops 4 residues short of the end of the CDR3; the missing end is completed from the germline J gene.

Cutaneous lymph nodes were pooled and cells sorted by CD4, CD8alpha, NKG2D, NKG2ACE and more. cDNA reverse transcribed from extracted RNA served as the sequencing template. Repertoires were generated with immunoSEQ multiplex PCR, while TCRdb's copy carries only in-frame clones and drops some. The table lists about 270,000 clones, no singletons, with more than 0.95% in the top ten. The CDR3 contains 13 residues. The germline CDR1 and CDR2 sequences are FNHDT and SITEND (reference sequence). Trimming took 0 bases from V and 4 from J, leaving 7 bases between them. The sequenced sample was CD4+ T cells sorted from a lymph node. The sequence was collected from a C3H/HeJ mouse with alopecia areata. Strain haplotype at MHC: H2-k. The gene calls are TRBV19 and TRBJ1-2; D is undetermined. The DNA read from the CDR3 is TGTGCCAGCAGTATAGACAAAATCTCC. This codes for CASSIDKIS. The whole CDR3 is CASSIDKISDYTF.